Ten or more counts support the clone carrying this TCR beta chain. Its antigen is not identified. Via MiXCR, TCRdb re-called the 5' RACE reads, giving one row per CDR3 protein. The sample shows tens of thousands of distinct CDR3 sequences, 13% of them seen only once. This specimen comes from a study of neurological immune-mediated disorders. Study-level findings and limits: None of the CDR3 amino acid sequences of expanded clones recurred across subjects, suggesting private repertoires in all groups.

As to time point: longitudinal time-point 3. Per the germline V gene, CDR1 is DFQATT and CDR2 is SNEGSKA (reference sequence). This CDR3 comprises 14 residues. The ends were cut back, 0 bases at V and 3 bases at J, with 10 bases in the middle. This clonotype was sampled from a man aged 25-45 years in good health. Sample: PBMCs. The chain is built from TRBV20-1 and TRBJ2-3; TRBD2 might be the D (5 bases). Written as DNA, the CDR3 is TGCAGTGCTAGAGATTTCGGGAAGACAGATACGCAGTATTTT. Protein sequence: CSARDFGKTDTQYF.